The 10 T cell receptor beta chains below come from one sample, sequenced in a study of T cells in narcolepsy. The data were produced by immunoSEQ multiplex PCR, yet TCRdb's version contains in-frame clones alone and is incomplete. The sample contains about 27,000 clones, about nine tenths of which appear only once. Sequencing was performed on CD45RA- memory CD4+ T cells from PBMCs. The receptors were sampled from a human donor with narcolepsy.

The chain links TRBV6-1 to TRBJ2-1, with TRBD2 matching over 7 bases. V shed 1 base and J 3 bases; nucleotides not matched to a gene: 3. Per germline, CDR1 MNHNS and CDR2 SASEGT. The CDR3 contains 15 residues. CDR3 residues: CASSEEAGFYNEQFF. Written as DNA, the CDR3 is TGTGCCAGCAGTGAAGAAGCGGGATTCTACAATGAGCAGTTCTTC.

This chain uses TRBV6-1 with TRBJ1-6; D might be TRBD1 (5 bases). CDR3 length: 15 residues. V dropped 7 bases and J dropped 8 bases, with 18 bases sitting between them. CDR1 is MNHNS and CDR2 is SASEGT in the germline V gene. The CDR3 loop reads CASTPRGRDDSPLHF. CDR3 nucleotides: TGTGCCAGCACCCCAAGGGGCAGGGACGATTCACCCCTCCACTTT.

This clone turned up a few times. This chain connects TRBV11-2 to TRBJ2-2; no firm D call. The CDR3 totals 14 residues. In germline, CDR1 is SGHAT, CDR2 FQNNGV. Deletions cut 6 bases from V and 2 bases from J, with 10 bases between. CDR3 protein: CASRGRINTGELFF. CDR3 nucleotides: TGTGCCAGCAGAGGACGGATAAACACCGGGGAGCTGTTTTTT.

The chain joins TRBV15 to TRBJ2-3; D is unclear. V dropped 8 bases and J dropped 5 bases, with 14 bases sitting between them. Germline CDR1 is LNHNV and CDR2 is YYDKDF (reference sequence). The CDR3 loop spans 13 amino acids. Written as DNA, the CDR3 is TGTGCCACCCGGCAGCAGTCGGTAGATACGCAGTATTTT. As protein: CATRQQSVDTQYF.

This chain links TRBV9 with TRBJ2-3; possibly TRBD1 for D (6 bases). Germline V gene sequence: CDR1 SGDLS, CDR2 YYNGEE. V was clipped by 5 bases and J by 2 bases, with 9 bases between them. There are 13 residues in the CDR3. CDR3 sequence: CASSRDNTDTQYF. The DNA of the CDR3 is TGTGCCAGCAGTCGGGACAACACAGATACGCAGTATTTT. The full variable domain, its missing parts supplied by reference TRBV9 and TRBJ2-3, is DSGVTQTPKHLITATGQRVTLRCSPRSGDLSVYWYQQSLDQGLQFLIQYYNGEERAKGNILERFSAQQFPDLHSELNLSSLELGDSALYFCASSRDNTDTQYFGPGTRLTVL.

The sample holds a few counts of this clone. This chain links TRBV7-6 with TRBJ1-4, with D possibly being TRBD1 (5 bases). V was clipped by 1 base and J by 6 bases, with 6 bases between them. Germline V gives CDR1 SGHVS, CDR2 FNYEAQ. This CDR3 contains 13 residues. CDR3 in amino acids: CASSLGGDEKLFF. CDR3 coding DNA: TGTGCCAGCAGCTTAGGGGGGGATGAAAAACTGTTTTTT. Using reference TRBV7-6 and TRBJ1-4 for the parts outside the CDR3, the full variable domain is GAGVSQSPRYKVTKRGQDVALRCDPISGHVSLYWYRQALGQGPEFLTYFNYEAQQDKSGLPNDRFSAERPEGSISTLTIQRTEQRDSAMYRCASSLGGDEKLFFGSGTQLSVL.

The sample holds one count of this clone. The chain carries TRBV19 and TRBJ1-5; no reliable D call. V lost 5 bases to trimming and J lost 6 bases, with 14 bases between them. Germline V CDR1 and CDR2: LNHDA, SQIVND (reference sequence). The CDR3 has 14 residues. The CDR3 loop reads CASSFFGTSQPQHF. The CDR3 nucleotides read TGTGCCAGTAGTTTTTTCGGAACGAGTCAGCCCCAGCATTTT. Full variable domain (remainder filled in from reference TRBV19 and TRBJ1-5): DGGITQSPKYLFRKEGQNVTLSCEQNLNHDAMYWYRQDPGQGLRLIYYSQIVNDFQKGDIAEGYSVSREKKESFPLTVTSAQKNPTAFYLCASSFFGTSQPQHFGDGTRLSIL.

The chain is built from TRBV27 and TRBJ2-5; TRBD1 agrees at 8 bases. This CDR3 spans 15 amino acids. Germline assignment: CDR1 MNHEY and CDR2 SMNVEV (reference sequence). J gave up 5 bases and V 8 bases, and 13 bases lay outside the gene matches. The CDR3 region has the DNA TGTGCCAGCCATCATAGGACAGGGTCAAATGAGACCCAGTACTTC. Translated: CASHHRTGSNETQYF.

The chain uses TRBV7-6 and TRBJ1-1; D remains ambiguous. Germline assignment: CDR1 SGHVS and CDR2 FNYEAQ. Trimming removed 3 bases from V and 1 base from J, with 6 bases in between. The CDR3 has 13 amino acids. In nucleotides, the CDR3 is TGTGCCAGCAGCTTGGACCCGAACACTGAAGCTTTCTTT. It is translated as CASSLDPNTEAFF.

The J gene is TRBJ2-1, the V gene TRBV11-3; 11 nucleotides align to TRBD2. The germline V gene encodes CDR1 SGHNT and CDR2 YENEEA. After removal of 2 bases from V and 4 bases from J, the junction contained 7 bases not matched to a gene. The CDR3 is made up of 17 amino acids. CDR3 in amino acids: CASSLNPSGGLYNEQFF. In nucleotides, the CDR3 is TGTGCCAGCAGCTTAAATCCTAGCGGGGGGTTATACAATGAGCAGTTCTTC.